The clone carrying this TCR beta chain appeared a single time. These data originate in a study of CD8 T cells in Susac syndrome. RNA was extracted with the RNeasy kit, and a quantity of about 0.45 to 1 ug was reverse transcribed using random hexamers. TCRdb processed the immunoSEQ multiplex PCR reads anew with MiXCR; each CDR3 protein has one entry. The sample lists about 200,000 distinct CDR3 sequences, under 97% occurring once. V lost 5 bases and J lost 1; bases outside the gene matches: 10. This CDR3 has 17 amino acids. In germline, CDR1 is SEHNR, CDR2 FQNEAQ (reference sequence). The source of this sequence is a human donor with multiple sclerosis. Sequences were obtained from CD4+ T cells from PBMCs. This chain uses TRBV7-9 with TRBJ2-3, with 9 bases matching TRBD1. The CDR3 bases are TGTGCCAGCAGCCAGCCGGGACAGGGACCACGCACAGATACGCAGTATTTT. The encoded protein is CASSQPGQGPRTDTQYF.